The clone carrying this T cell receptor (beta chain) has only a few counts. The entry originates in a study of T cell responses to AZD1222 COVID-19 vaccine. Libraries were prepared by immunoSEQ multiplex PCR; TCRdb keeps only in-frame clonotypes and omits some of them. The sample lists 150,000 to 250,000 clones, roughly 92% occurring once. V dropped 2 bases and J dropped 3 bases, with 14 bases sitting between them. This CDR3 is 16 amino acids long. The germline gives CDR1 LGHNA, CDR2 YNFKEQ. This clonotype originated in an adult who received the AZD1222 COVID-19 vaccine. This chain connects TRBV4-2 to TRBJ1-5; no clear D. This sample comprised peripheral blood, obtained 28 days after the second AZD1222 dose. CDR3: CASSQQPMDLNQPQHF. The CDR3 region has the DNA TGTGCCAGCAGCCAACAACCAATGGACCTCAATCAGCCCCAGCATTTT.